The 22 T cell receptor beta chains below were found in one sample sequenced in a study of shared clonotypes between healthy human individuals. CD45RO negativity and positive selection for CCR7 defined naive CD8 cells, a population that excluded terminally differentiated effector memory CD45RA+ cells. Method: immunoSEQ multiplex PCR; TCRdb's copy keeps in-frame clones and lacks some. The repertoire holds 1.5 million to 2.5 million clones, with 85% to 95% as singletons. Material for sequencing was naive CD8+ T cells sorted from blood. These receptors originate from a man between 18 and 35 years old in good health.

V is TRBV5-1 and J is TRBJ2-1; 12 bases agree with TRBD2. Germline V gene lookup returns CDR1 SGHRS and CDR2 YFSETQ. With 4 bases clipped from V and 7 bases from J, the junction kept 9 bases outside the gene matches. The CDR3 is 16 amino acids. CDR3 DNA sequence: TGCGCCAGCAGCGGGGACCGACTAGCGGGAGTTAATGAGCAGTTCTTC. Protein product: CASSGDRLAGVNEQFF.

The CDR3 is CAWRGLAGAGAVEQFF. The CDR3 nucleotides are TGTGCCTGGAGAGGACTAGCGGGAGCAGGGGCGGTTGAGCAGTTCTTC. The genes are TRBV30 and TRBJ2-1; 13 bases fit TRBD2. The V segment lost 3 bases and the J segment 9 bases; nucleotides outside the gene matches: 11. Germline CDR1 and CDR2: GTSNPN and SVGIG (reference sequence). This CDR3 has 16 residues.

The CDR3 nucleotides read TGTGCCAGCAGTTACAGGCAGCACACCGGGGAGCTGTTTTTT. Protein: CASSYRQHTGELFF. The chain uses TRBV6-5 and TRBJ2-2; D call uncertain. The V end was cut by 2 bases, the J end by 3 bases, with 7 bases between. The CDR3 contains 14 residues. The V gene's germline CDR1 is MNHEY and CDR2 SVGAGI.

Here the CDR3 reads CASSLQGYRYEQYF. The CDR3 DNA follows: TGTGCCAGCAGCCTACAGGGATATCGCTACGAGCAGTACTTC. This chain joins TRBV13 and TRBJ2-7; possibly TRBD1 for D (6 bases). The CDR3 loop spans 14 amino acids. The germline gives CDR1 PRHDT, CDR2 FYEKMQ (reference sequence). Between the trimmed V and J ends, which lost 5 bases and 3 bases, there was a span of 14 bases.

This chain links TRBV7-8 with TRBJ2-7; a possible D gene is TRBD2 (7 bases). The CDR3 has 18 amino acids. Trimming stripped 5 bases from V and 3 bases from J, with 26 bases between. Looked up from germline, CDR1 is SGHVS and CDR2 is FQNEAQ. DNA for the CDR3: TGTGCCAGCAGCCCAGACGTGGGCGGGGGCGTTGCGGACTACGAGCAGTACTTC. This gives the protein CASSPDVGGGVADYEQYF.

The chain has TRBV4-1 and TRBJ2-3; 14 nucleotides align to TRBD2. V was clipped by 0 bases and J by 4 bases; unmatched bases: 3. The CDR3 totals 17 residues. The germline V gene has CDR1 MGHRA and CDR2 YSYEKL. The CDR3 here is CASSQETSGRAPDTQYF. The DNA for the CDR3 is TGCGCCAGCAGCCAAGAGACTAGCGGGAGGGCCCCAGATACGCAGTATTTT.

The chain employs TRBV4-3 and TRBJ1-6; D is undetermined. This CDR3 is 17 amino acids long. Between the trimmed V and J ends, which lost 1 base and 3 bases, there was a span of 13 bases. CDR1 and CDR2 (germline): LGHNA, YSLEER. CDR3 in amino acids: CASSQARQTYYNSPLHF. In DNA form, the CDR3 reads TGCGCCAGCAGCCAAGCCCGCCAGACTTACTATAATTCACCCCTCCACTTT.

The chain couples TRBV9 to TRBJ2-1; D tentatively reads TRBD1 or TRBD2 (5 bases each). Trimming left V 3 bases short and J 9 bases short, with 16 bases between. The length of the CDR3 is 14 residues. Germline V lookup: CDR1 SGDLS, CDR2 YYNGEE. The CDR3 nucleotides read TGTGCCAGCAGCGCCGGGGCCCTACAATTTGAGCAGTTCTTC. This translates into CASSAGALQFEQFF.

The V gene is TRBV6-5, the J gene TRBJ1-5; 10 nucleotides agree with TRBD1. Germline V gives CDR1 MNHEY, CDR2 SVGAGI. The CDR3 is 15 residues long. V shed 5 bases, J shed 2 bases, and the junction held 3 bases outside the gene matches. The DNA for the CDR3 is TGTGCCAGCAGTAGTGGGACAGGGGGCAATCAGCCCCAGCATTTT. Translating it yields CASSSGTGGNQPQHF.

The chain links TRBV18 to TRBJ2-5; 13 nucleotides align to TRBD2. J gave up 1 base and V 6 bases, and 2 bases lay outside the gene matches. Germline loops: CDR1 KGHSH, CDR2 LQKENI. The CDR3 sequence is 15 residues long. The CDR3 reads CASSTSGGTQETQYF. In nucleotides, the CDR3 is TGTGCCAGCTCGACTAGCGGGGGGACCCAAGAGACCCAGTACTTC.

This clone was detected only once. The chain employs TRBV28 and TRBJ1-2; perhaps TRBD1 as D (5 bases). This CDR3 is 14 amino acids long. In germline, CDR1 is MDHEN, CDR2 SYDVKM. V lost 3 bases and J lost 4, with 12 bases in between. This CDR3 reads CASSFNGGIYGYTF. The CDR3 coding sequence is TGTGCCAGCAGTTTTAATGGGGGGATCTATGGCTACACCTTC.

The rearrangement links TRBV5-1 to TRBJ2-3; D might be TRBD2 (5 bases). This CDR3 contains 16 residues. CDR1 and CDR2 from the germline V gene are SGHRS and YFSETQ. V was trimmed by 4 bases and J by 0 bases, leaving 15 bases between them. The CDR3 sequence: CASSPEALDSTDTQYF. DNA for the CDR3: TGCGCCAGCAGCCCGGAGGCCTTGGACAGCACAGATACGCAGTATTTT.

The rearrangement links TRBV5-1 to TRBJ1-2; TRBD1 aligns across 9 bases. The CDR3 has 18 amino acids. The V and J ends lost 2 bases and 2 bases, in that order; junction bases with no gene match: 13. Germline values: CDR1 SGHRS, CDR2 YFSETQ. CDR3 residues: CASSFNRDRERVNYGYTF. CDR3 DNA sequence: TGCGCCAGCAGCTTCAATCGGGACAGGGAAAGGGTAAACTATGGCTACACCTTC.

V and J are TRBV19 and TRBJ2-7; D is perhaps TRBD2 (6 bases). The ends were cut back, 9 bases at V and 4 bases at J, with 22 bases in the middle. Germline lookup yields CDR1 LNHDA and CDR2 SQIVND (reference sequence). This CDR3 is 15 amino acids long. Here the CDR3 reads CASSLGSGAPYEQYF. Here the CDR3 DNA reads TGTGCCAGCAGCCTCGGGTCGGGAGCACCTTACGAGCAGTACTTC.

The chain uses TRBV5-5 and TRBJ2-3; D gene unclear. The CDR3 extends over 16 amino acids. Per germline, CDR1 SGHKS and CDR2 YYEKEE (reference sequence). Trimming took off 7 bases at V and 3 bases at J, with 21 bases between the two ends. This CDR3 reads CASLHLEALVTDTQYF. The CDR3 DNA sequence: TGTGCCAGCTTGCATCTAGAGGCATTGGTAACAGATACGCAGTATTTT.

The chain is built from TRBV21-1 and TRBJ2-1. TRBV21-1 is classified as a pseudogene. The CDR3 contains 14 residues. The CDR3 sequence: CASSKRASHNEQFF. The CDR3 nucleotides read TGTGCCAGCAGCAAAAGGGCCAGCCACAATGAGCAGTTCTTC.

The chain links TRBV7-6 to TRBJ2-1; D possibly corresponds to TRBD1 (6 bases). The CDR3 is made up of 15 amino acids. CDR1 is SGHVS and CDR2 is FNYEAQ in the germline V gene. The germline V and J ends were trimmed by 6 bases and 8 bases, with 20 bases remaining between them. In nucleotides, the CDR3 is TGTGCCAGCAGTCCCGGTTGGGGGCCTCTAGATGAGCAGTTCTTC. Its translation is CASSPGWGPLDEQFF.

V and J are TRBV11-3 and TRBJ2-5; tentatively, D is TRBD1 (7 bases). Germline CDR1 reads SGHNT; CDR2 reads YENEEA. The length of the CDR3 is 13 residues. The V end lost 5 bases, the J end lost 4 bases, and 11 bases lay between the germline ends. The CDR3 here is CASSRGTAETQYF. The CDR3 DNA follows: TGTGCCAGCAGCCGGGGGACAGCAGAGACCCAGTACTTC. Supplemented by reference TRBV11-3 and TRBJ2-5, the full variable domain reads EAGVVQSPRYKIIEKKQPVAFWCNPISGHNTLYWYLQNLGQGPELLIRYENEEAVDDSQLPKDRFSAERLKGVDSTLKIQPAELGDSAVYLCASSRGTAETQYFGPGTRLLVL.

The rearrangement uses TRBV14 and TRBJ2-7; D is ambiguous. Germline CDR1 is SGHDN and CDR2 is FVKESK. The CDR3 sequence is 16 residues long. Trimming took off 0 bases at V and 2 bases at J, with 14 bases between the two ends. In DNA, the CDR3 is TGTGCCAGCAGCCAAGATCTGGCGTCAGTACCCTACGAGCAGTACTTC. This translates into CASSQDLASVPYEQYF.

The chain recombines TRBV5-1 with TRBJ2-1; D is possibly TRBD2 (6 bases). The germline V gene has CDR1 SGHRS and CDR2 YFSETQ. Trimming took off 5 bases at V and 8 bases at J, with 14 bases between the two ends. This CDR3 is 13 amino acids long. CDR3 bases: TGCGCCAGCAGTTCCGACTGGGAGGATGAGCAGTTCTTC. Translating it yields CASSSDWEDEQFF.

This chain uses TRBV28 with TRBJ1-2; D unclear. V shed 5 bases and J shed 2 bases, with 9 bases lying between them. Germline CDR1 reads MDHEN; CDR2 reads SYDVKM. The CDR3 spans 13 residues. The DNA for the CDR3 is TGTGCCAGCAGTCGCACAGCAAACTATGGCTACACCTTC. It translates to CASSRTANYGYTF.

The chain has TRBV7-8 and TRBJ1-1; D possibly corresponds to TRBD1 (5 bases). The germline V gene has CDR1 SGHVS and CDR2 FQNEAQ. The CDR3 is made up of 13 amino acids. V was shortened by 3 bases and J by 5 bases, with 10 bases between the two germline ends. CDR3 in amino acids: CASSLAGLTEAFF. CDR3 in DNA: TGTGCCAGCAGCTTGGCAGGGCTAACTGAAGCTTTCTTT.